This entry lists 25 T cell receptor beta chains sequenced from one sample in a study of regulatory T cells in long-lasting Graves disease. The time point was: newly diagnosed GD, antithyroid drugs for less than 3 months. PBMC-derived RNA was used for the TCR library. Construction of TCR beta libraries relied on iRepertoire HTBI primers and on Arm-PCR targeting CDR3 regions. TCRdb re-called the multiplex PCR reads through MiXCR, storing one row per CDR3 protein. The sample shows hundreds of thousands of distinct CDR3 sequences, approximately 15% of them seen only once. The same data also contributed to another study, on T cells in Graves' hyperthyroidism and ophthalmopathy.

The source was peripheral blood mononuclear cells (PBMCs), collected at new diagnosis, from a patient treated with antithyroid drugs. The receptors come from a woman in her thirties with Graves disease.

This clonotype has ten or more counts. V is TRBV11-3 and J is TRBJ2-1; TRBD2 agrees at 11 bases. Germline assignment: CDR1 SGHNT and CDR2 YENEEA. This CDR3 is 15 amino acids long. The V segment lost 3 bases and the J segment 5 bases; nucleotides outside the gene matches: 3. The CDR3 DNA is TGTGCCAGCAGCTTGGGACTAGCGGAAAACAATGAGCAGTTCTTC. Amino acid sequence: CASSLGLAENNEQFF. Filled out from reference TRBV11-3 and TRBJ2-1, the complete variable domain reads EAGVVQSPRYKIIEKKQPVAFWCNPISGHNTLYWYLQNLGQGPELLIRYENEEAVDDSQLPKDRFSAERLKGVDSTLKIQPAELGDSAVYLCASSLGLAENNEQFFGPGTRLTVL.

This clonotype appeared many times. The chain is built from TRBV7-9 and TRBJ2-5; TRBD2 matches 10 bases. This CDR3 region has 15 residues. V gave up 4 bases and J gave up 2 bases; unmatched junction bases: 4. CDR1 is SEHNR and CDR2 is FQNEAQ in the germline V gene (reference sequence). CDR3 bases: TGTGCCAGCAGCTCCGGACTAGCGGTTCAAGAGACCCAGTACTTC. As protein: CASSSGLAVQETQYF.

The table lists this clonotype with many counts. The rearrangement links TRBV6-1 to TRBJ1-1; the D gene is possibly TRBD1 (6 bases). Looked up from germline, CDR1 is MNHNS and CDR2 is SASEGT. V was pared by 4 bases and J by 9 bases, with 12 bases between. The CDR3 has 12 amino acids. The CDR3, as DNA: TGTGCCAGCAGTGCTGGACAGACCAAAGCTTTCTTT. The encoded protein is CASSAGQTKAFF.

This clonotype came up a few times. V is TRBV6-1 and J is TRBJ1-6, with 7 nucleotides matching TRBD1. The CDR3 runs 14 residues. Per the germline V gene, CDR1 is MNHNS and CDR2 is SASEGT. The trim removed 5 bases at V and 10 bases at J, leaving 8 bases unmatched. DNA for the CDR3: TGTGCCAGCAGTAGAACCAGGGGGGCGTCACCCCTCCACTTT. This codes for CASSRTRGASPLHF.

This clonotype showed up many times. The CDR3 DNA is TGTGCCAGCAGCCCCCGGACAGGGAGAGAAAAACTGTTTTTT. It yields the protein CASSPRTGREKLFF. The genes are TRBV7-2 and TRBJ1-4, with TRBD1 matching over 8 bases. Germline CDR1 is SGHTA and CDR2 is FQGNSA. The CDR3 contains 14 residues. J was trimmed by 8 bases and V by 5 bases; bases with no gene match: 7. Drawing the rest from reference TRBV7-2 and TRBJ1-4, the complete variable domain is GAGVSQSPSNKVTEKGKDVELRCDPISGHTALYWYRQSLGQGLEFLIYFQGNSAPDKSGLPSDRFSAERTGGSVSTLTIQRTQQEDSAVYLCASSPRTGREKLFFGSGTQLSVL.

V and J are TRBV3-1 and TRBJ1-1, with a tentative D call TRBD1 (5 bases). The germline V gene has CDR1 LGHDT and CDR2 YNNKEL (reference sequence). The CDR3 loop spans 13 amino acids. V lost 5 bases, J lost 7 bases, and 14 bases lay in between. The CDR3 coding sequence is TGTGCCAGCAGCTTCAACCGAGACAGTGAAGCTTTCTTT. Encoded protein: CASSFNRDSEAFF.

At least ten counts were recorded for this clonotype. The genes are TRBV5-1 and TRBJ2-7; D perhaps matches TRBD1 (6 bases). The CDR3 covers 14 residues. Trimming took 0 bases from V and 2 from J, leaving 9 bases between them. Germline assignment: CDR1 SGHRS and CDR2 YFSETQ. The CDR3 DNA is TGCGCCAGCAGCTTGGTGACAGGAGCCTACGAGCAGTACTTC. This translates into CASSLVTGAYEQYF.

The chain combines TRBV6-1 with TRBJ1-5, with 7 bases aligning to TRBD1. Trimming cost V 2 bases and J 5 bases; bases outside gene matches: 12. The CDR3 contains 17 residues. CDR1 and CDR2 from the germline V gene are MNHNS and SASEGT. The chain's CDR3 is CASSERNRGGWYQPQHF. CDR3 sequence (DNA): TGTGCCAGCAGTGAACGGAACAGGGGTGGCTGGTATCAGCCCCAGCATTTT.

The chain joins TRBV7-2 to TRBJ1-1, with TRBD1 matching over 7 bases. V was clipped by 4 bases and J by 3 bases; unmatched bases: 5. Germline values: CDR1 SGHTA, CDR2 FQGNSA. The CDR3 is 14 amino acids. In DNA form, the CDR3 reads TGTGCCAGCAGCTCCCGACAGGGTTACACTGAAGCTTTCTTT. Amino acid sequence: CASSSRQGYTEAFF.

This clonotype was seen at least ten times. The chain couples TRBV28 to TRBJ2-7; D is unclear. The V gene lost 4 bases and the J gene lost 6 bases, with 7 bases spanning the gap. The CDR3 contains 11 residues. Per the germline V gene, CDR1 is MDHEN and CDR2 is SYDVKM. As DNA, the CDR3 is TGTGCCAGCAGTTGGAGAGGCGAGCAGTACTTC. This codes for CASSWRGEQYF. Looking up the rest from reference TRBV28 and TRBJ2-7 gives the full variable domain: DVKVTQSSRYLVKRTGEKVFLECVQDMDHENMFWYRQDPGLGLRLIYFSYDVKMKEKGDIPEGYSVSREKKERFSLILESASTNQTSMYLCASSWRGEQYFGPGTRLTVT.

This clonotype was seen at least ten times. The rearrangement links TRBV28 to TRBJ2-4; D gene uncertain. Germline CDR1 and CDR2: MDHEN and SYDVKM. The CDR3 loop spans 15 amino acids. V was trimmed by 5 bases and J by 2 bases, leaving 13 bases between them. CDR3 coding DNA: TGTGCCAGCAGTCCACCCCTGGAGTCCAAAAACATTCAGTACTTC. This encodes CASSPPLESKNIQYF. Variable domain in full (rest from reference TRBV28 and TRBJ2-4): DVKVTQSSRYLVKRTGEKVFLECVQDMDHENMFWYRQDPGLGLRLIYFSYDVKMKEKGDIPEGYSVSREKKERFSLILESASTNQTSMYLCASSPPLESKNIQYFGAGTRLSVL.

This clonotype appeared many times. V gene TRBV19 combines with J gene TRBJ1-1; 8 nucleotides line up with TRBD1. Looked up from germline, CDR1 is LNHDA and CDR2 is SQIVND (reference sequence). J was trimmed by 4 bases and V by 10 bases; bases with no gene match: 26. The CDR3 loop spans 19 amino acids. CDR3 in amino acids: CATVSPLWGQATRGTEAFF. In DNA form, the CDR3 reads TGTGCCACCGTATCCCCTCTTTGGGGACAGGCCACTCGGGGCACTGAAGCTTTCTTT.

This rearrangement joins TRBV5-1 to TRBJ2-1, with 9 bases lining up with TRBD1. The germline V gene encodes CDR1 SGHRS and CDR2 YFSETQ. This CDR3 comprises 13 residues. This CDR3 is CATAGQGGYEQFF. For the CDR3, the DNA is TGCGCGACAGCGGGACAGGGTGGCTATGAGCAGTTCTTC.

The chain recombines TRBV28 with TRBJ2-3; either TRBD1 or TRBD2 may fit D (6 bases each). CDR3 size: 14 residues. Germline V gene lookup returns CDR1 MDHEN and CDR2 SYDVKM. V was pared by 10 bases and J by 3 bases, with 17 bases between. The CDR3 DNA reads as TGTGCCACCAGGCCGGGGGCGCCTACAGATACGCAGTATTTT. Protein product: CATRPGAPTDTQYF.

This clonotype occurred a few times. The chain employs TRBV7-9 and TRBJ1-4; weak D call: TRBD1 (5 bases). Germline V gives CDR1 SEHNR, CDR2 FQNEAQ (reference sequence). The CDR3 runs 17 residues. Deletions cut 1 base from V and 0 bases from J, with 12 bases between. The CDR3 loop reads CASSLGGIPATNEKLFF. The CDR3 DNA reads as TGTGCCAGCAGCTTAGGGGGGATCCCTGCAACTAATGAAAAACTGTTTTTT.

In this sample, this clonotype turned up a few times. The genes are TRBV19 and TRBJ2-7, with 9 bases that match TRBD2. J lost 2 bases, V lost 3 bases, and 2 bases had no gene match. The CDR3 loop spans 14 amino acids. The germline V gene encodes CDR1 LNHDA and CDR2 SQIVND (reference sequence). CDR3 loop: CASSMREGPYEQYF. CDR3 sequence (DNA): TGTGCCAGTAGTATGCGGGAGGGCCCCTACGAGCAGTACTTC.

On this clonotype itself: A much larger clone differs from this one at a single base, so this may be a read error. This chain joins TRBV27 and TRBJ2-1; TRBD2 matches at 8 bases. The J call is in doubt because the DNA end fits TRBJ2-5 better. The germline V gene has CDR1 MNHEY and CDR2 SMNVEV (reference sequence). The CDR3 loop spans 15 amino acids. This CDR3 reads CASSPDWTSKETQYF. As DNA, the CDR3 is TGTGCCAGCAGTCCTGATTGGACTAGCAAGGAGACCCAGTACTTC.

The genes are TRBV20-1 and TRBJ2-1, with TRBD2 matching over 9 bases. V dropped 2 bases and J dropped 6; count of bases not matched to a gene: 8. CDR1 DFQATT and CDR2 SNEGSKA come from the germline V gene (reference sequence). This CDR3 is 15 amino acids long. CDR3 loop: CSARIAGARANEQFF. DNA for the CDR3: TGCAGTGCTAGAATAGCGGGAGCTAGGGCCAATGAGCAGTTCTTC.

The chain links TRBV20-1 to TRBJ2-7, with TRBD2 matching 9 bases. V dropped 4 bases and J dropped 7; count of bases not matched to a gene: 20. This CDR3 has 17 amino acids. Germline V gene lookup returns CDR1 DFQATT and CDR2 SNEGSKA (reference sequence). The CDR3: CSATGLPHGTSMSEQYF. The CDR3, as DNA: TGCAGTGCTACCGGACTGCCTCACGGGACTAGCATGTCAGAGCAGTACTTC.

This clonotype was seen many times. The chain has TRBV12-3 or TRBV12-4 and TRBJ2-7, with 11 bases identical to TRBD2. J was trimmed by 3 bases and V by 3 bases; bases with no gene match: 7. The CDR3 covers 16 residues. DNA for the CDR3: TGTGCCAGCAGTTTGGGACTAGCGGCGAGGGACTACGAGCAGTACTTC. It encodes CASSLGLAARDYEQYF.

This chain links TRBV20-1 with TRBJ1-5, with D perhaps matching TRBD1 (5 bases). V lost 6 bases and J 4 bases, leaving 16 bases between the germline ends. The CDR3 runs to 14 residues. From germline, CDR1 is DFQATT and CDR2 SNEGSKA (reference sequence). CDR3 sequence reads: CSATRDGLNQPQHF. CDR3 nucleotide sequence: TGCAGTGCCACACGGGACGGACTGAATCAGCCCCAGCATTTT.

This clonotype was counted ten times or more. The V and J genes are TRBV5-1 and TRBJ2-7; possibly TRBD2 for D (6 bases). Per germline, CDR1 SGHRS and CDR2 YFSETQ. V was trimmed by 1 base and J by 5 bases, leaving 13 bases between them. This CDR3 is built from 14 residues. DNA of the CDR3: TGCGCCAGCAGCTTGACGGTGACTAGAGACGAGCAGTACTTC. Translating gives CASSLTVTRDEQYF.

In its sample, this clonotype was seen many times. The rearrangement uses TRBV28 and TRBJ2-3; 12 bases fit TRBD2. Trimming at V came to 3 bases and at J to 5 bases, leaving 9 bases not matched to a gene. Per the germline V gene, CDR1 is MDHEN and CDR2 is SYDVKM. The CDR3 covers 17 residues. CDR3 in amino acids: CASSLSTSGRRQDTQYF. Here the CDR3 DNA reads TGTGCCAGCAGTTTGTCGACTAGCGGGAGAAGACAAGATACGCAGTATTTT.

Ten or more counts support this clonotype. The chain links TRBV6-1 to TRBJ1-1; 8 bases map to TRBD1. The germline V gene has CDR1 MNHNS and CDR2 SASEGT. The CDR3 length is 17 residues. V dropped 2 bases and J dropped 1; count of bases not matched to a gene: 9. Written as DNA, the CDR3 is TGTGCCAGCAGTGAATCTGGACAGGGCGGAGGGAACACTGAAGCTTTCTTT. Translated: CASSESGQGGGNTEAFF.

The CDR3 DNA follows: TGTGCCAGCAGTGGTAGAGCGGGAGGTTACAATGAGCAGTTCTTC. It is translated as CASSGRAGGYNEQFF. V usage is TRBV27 and J usage is TRBJ2-1; 9 positions match TRBD2. CDR1 and CDR2 from the germline V gene are MNHEY and SMNVEV (reference sequence). V shed 5 bases, J shed 4 bases, and the junction held 6 bases outside the gene matches. This CDR3 spans 15 amino acids.